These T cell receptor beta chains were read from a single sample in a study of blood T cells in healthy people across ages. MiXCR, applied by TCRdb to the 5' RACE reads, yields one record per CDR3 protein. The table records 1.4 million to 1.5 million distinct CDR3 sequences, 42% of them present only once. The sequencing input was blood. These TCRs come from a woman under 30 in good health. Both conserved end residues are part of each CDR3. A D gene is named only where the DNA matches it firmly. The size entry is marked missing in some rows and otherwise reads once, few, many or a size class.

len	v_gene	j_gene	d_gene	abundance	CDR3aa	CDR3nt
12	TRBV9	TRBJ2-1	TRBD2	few	CASTGEGSEQFF	TGTGCCAGCACCGGGGAGGGGAGTGAGCAGTTCTTC
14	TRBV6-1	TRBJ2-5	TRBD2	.	CASSELAGAETQYF	TGTGCCAGCAGTGAACTAGCGGGAGCGGAGACCCAGTACTTC
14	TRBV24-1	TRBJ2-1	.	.	CATSDVGQGAKKFF	.
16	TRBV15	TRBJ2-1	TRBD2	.	CATSREKTSAYNEQFF	TGTGCCACCAGCAGAGAAAAAACTAGCGCCTACAATGAGCAGTTCTTC
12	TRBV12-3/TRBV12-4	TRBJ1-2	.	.	CASSPTLGGYTF	TGTGCCAGCAGTCCCACCTTGGGAGGCTACACCTTC
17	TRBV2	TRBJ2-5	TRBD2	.	CASRHLKGAGGNNEQYF	TGTGCCAGCAGGCATCTTAAAGGAGCGGGGGGGAATAATGAGCAGTACTTC
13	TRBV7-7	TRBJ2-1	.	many	CASSRDLKNEQFF	TGTGCTAGCAGCCGGGACCTCAAAAATGAGCAGTTCTTC
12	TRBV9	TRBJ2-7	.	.	CASSVMDNEQYF	TGTGCCAGCAGCGTGATGGACAATGAGCAGTACTTC
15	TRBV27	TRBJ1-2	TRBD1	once	CASSYTQGPPVDYTF	TGTGCCAGCAGTTACACACAGGGGCCCCCCGTCGACTACACCTTC
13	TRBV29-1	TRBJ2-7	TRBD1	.	CSVSGTASYEQYF	TGCAGCGTTTCCGGGACAGCATCCTACGAGCAGTACTTC
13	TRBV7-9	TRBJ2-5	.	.	CAPPTSGQETQYF	TGTGCCCCCCCCACATCCGGTCAAGAGACCCAGTACTTC
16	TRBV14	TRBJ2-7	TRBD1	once	CASSQDLWDRGHEQYF	TGTGCCAGCAGCCAAGATCTCTGGGACAGGGGCCACGAGCAGTACTTC
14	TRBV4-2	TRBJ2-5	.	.	CASSQDGVAVSQYF	TGTGCCAGCAGCCAAGATGGAGTAGCGGTTTCCCAGTACTTC
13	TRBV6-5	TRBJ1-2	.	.	CASSYSERGGYTF	TGTGCCAGCAGTTACTCAGAGAGGGGTGGCTACACCTTC
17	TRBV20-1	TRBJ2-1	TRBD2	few	CSARRLAGEGSYNEQFF	TGCAGTGCTAGAAGACTAGCGGGAGAGGGTTCCTACAATGAGCAGTTCTTC
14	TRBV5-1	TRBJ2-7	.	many	CASSLVPGSYEQYF	TGTGCCAGCAGCTTAGTTCCAGGGTCCTACGAGCAGTACTTC
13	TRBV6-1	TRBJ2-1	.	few	CASSEAPVREQFF	TGTGCCAGCAGTGAAGCCCCCGTGAGGGAGCAGTTCTTC
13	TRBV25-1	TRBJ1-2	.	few	CASSYRDFYGYTF	TGTGCCAGCAGTTACCGGGATTTCTATGGCTACACCTTC
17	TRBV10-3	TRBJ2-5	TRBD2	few	CAISDGLAGGKGETQYF	TGTGCCATCAGTGACGGACTAGCGGGAGGGAAGGGAGAGACCCAGTACTTC
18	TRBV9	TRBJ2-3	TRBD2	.	CASSVRTSGARGTDTQYF	TGTGCCAGCAGCGTGCGGACTAGCGGGGCGCGAGGCACAGATACGCAGTATTTT
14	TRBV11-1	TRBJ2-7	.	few	CASSQGQKRGEQYF	TGTGCCAGCAGCCAAGGACAAAAGAGAGGCGAGCAGTACTTC
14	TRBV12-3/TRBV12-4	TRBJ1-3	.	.	CASYPEGAGNTIYF	TGTGCCAGCTACCCCGAGGGAGCTGGAAACACCATATATTTT